This note documents a single TCR beta chain sequence. Its antigen remains unidentified. The data originate from a study of CXCR3-negative and CXCR3-positive naive CD8 T cells. Overall study context: Sequencing brought in roughly 150 million TRB reads altogether, and each library got about 1.5 +/- 0.3 million.

Libraries were UMI-labeled 5' RACE TRB cDNA. TCRdb re-called the 5' RACE reads and gives one entry per CDR3 protein, without DNA. This sample's table reports roughly 110,000 distinct CDR3 sequences. Germline lookup yields CDR1 SEHNR and CDR2 FQNEAQ (reference sequence). There are 16 residues in the CDR3. Findings and caveats of the study: CXCR3-expressing naive cells carried TRB CDR3s more hydrophobic than those of CXCR3-negative naive cells.

J is TRBJ2-7 and V is TRBV7-9; the D call of TRBD1 rests on TCRdb alone, since no DNA is present to check it. The source is a human donor in good health. Some clones in this sample may be carry-over from other donors' samples. Sequencing input: naive CXCR3+ CD8+ T cells from blood. Subset denoted: CD45RO-CCR7+CD27+CD95- naive CD8+ T cells expressing CXCR3 (TNR3+). The CDR3 sequence: CASSAPAGSSWDEQYF.